The 4 T cell receptor beta chains below all came from one sample that was sequenced in a study of blood T cell repertoires in COVID-19. The assay was immunoSEQ multiplex PCR, and TCRdb's table has in-frame clones only and misses some. The sample has about 160,000 clones, 82% seen once. The sequencing sample was made of peripheral blood. All receptors derive from a middle-aged woman with COVID-19, enrolled during active disease.

V and J are TRBV29-1 and TRBJ2-3, with no clear D. Germline loops: CDR1 SQVTM, CDR2 ANQGSEA. This CDR3 is built from 12 residues. V lost 2 bases and J 1 base, leaving 4 bases between the germline ends. The chain's CDR3 is CSVETGTDTQYF. The CDR3 DNA reads as TGCAGCGTTGAAACGGGCACAGATACGCAGTATTTT.

The chain couples TRBV5-4 to TRBJ2-2; TRBD1 agrees at 8 bases. The length of the CDR3 is 16 residues. V lost 4 bases to trimming and J lost 4 bases; unmatched junction nucleotides: 9. Per germline, CDR1 SGHNT and CDR2 YYREEE (reference sequence). The CDR3 protein is CASSRGQDIATGELFF. CDR3 nucleotides: TGTGCCAGCAGCAGGGGACAGGACATAGCCACCGGGGAGCTGTTTTTT. Full variable domain (rest looked up from reference TRBV5-4 and TRBJ2-2): ETGVTQSPTHLIKTRGQQVTLRCSSQSGHNTVSWYQQALGQGPQFIFQYYREEENGRGNFPPRFSGLQFPNYSSELNVNALELDDSALYLCASSRGQDIATGELFFGEGSRLTVL.

This chain joins TRBV2 and TRBJ2-5; 7 bases line up with TRBD1. This CDR3 has 13 amino acids. With V trimmed by 5 bases and J by 4 bases, 4 bases remained unmatched. The germline V gene has CDR1 SNHLY and CDR2 FYNNEI. The CDR3 DNA sequence: TGTGCCAGCAGTATGGACAGGAGAGAGACCCAGTACTTC. This sequence encodes CASSMDRRETQYF.

In its sample, this clone was seen once. The CDR3 sequence: CASSFGGDEQYF. The CDR3 DNA follows: TGTGCCAGCAGCTTCGGCGGGGACGAGCAGTACTTC. The chain links TRBV13 to TRBJ2-7, with a possible D match to TRBD2 (6 bases). The V gene's germline CDR1 is PRHDT and CDR2 FYEKMQ (reference sequence). This CDR3 is 12 amino acids long. The V end lost 3 bases, the J end lost 5 bases, and 8 bases lay between the germline ends.